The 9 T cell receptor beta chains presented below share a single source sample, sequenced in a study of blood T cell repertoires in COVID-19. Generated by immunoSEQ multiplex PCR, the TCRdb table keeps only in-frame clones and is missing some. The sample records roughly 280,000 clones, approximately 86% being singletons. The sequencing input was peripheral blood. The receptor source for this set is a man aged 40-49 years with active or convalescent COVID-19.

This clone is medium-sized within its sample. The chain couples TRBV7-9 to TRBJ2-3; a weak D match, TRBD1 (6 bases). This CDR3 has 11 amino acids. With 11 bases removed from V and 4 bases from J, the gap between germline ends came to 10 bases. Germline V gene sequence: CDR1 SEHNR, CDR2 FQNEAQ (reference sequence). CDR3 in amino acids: CAGYRADTQYF. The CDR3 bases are TGTGCCGGATACAGGGCAGATACGCAGTATTTT.

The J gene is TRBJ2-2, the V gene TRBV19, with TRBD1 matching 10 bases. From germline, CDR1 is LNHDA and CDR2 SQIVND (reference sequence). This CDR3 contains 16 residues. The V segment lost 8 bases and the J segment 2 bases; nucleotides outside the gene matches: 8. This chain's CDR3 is CASRPRTGGNTGELFF. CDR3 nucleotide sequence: TGTGCCAGTCGACCGAGGACAGGGGGAAACACCGGGGAGCTGTTTTTT.

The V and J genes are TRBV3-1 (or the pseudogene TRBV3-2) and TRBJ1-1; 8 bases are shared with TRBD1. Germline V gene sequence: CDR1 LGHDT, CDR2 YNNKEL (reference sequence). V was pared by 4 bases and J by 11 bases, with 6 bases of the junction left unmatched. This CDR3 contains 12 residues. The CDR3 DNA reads TGTGCCAGCAGCCCACCGACAGGGGTTGCTTTCTTT. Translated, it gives CASSPPTGVAFF.

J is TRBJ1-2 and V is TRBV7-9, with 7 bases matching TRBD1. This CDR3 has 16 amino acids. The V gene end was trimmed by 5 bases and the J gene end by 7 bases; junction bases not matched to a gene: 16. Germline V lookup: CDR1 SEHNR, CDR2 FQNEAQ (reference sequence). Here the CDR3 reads CASSRAGDRDLSGYTF. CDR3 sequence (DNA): TGTGCCAGCAGCCGGGCTGGCGACAGGGATCTGAGTGGCTACACCTTC.

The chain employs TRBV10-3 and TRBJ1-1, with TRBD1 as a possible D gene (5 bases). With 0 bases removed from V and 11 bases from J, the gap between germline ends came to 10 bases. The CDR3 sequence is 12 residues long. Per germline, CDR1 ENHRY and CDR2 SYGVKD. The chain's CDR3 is CAISESVYRAFF. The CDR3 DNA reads TGTGCCATCAGTGAGTCTGTCTACAGGGCTTTCTTT.

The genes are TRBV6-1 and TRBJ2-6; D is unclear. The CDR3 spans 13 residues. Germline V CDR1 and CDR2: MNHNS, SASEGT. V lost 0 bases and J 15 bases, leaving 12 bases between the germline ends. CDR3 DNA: TGTGCCAGCAGTGAAGCTCCGAGGATTTCCCTGACTTTC. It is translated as CASSEAPRISLTF.

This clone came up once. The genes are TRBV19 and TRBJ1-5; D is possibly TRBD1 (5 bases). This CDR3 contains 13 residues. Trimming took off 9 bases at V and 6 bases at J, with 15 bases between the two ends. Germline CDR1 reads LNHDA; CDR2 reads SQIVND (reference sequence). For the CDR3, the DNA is TGTGCCAGCGAGGGGCAGGGAGGTCAGCCCCAGCATTTT. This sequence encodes CASEGQGGQPQHF. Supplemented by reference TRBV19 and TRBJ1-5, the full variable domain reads DGGITQSPKYLFRKEGQNVTLSCEQNLNHDAMYWYRQDPGQGLRLIYYSQIVNDFQKGDIAEGYSVSREKKESFPLTVTSAQKNPTAFYLCASEGQGGQPQHFGDGTRLSIL.

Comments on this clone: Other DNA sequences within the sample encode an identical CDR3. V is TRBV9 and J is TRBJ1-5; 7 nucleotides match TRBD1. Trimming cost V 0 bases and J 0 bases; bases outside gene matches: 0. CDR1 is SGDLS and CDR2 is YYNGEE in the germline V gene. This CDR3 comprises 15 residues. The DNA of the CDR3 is TGTGCCAGCAGCGTAGCAGGGGGTAGCAATCAGCCCCAGCATTTT. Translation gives CASSVAGGSNQPQHF.

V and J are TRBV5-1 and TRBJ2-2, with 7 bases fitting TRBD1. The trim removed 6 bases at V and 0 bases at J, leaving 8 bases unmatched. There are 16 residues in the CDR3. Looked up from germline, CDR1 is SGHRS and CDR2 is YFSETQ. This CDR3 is CASTDLGTANTGELFF. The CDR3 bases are TGCGCCAGCACGGATCTCGGGACAGCGAACACCGGGGAGCTGTTTTTT.